The clone carrying this T cell receptor beta chain occurred once. Its target is unknown. The sample has other DNA sequences that encode this CDR3 too. These data originate in a study of cytomegalovirus exposure and HLA in healthy donors. General study findings and limits: Apart from CMV serostatus, no immune exposure information was available.

V was shortened by 5 bases and J by 6 bases, with 14 bases between the two germline ends. This CDR3 is built from 13 residues. Germline V gives CDR1 SNHLY, CDR2 FYNNEI. Primers included in the PCR were 60 Vbeta and 13 Jbeta primers. Under the authors' procedure: Roughly 12 million of tens of millions of unique TCR beta chains were shared, per a later count. Method: immunoSEQ multiplex PCR; TCRdb's copy keeps in-frame clones and lacks some. V and J calls and clone size are copied from that table; D and trimming were computed from the DNA. Here the sample spans 90,000 to 120,000 clones, approximately 74% being singletons.

This TCR was sampled from a woman in her thirties or forties in good health and CMV-seropositive. The chain combines TRBV2 with TRBJ2-7; a possible D gene is TRBD1 (5 bases). Specimen: PBMCs. The CDR3 spells CASSPQGWGEQYF. DNA for the CDR3: TGTGCCAGCAGTCCTCAGGGATGGGGCGAGCAGTACTTC.